This T cell receptor beta chain was observed in a study of T cell responses to AZD1222 COVID-19 vaccine. The CDR3 has 15 amino acids. Trimming cost V 3 bases and J 2 bases, with 11 bases left between them. The V gene's germline CDR1 is MDHEN and CDR2 SYDVKM. TCRdb keeps only in-frame clones here, not all; method: immunoSEQ multiplex PCR. The top ten clones hold 4% to 5% of a sample with approximately 100,000 clones, more than 85% of them seen once. The specimen was peripheral blood, collected on day 0 of AZD1222 vaccination. This rearrangement joins TRBV28 to TRBJ1-5; D remains ambiguous. The receptor was derived from an adult in good health. The CDR3 loop reads CASSFRPAGNQPQHF. CDR3 sequence (DNA): TGTGCCAGCAGTTTCAGGCCGGCAGGCAATCAGCCCCAGCATTTT.